The TCR beta chain described here comes from a study of cytomegalovirus exposure and HLA in healthy donors listed by TCRdb under 2017. Some background on the complete study: An earlier analysis of 587 of the donors reported 250 to 350 Gb of sequence data and around 100 million unique TCR beta sequences obtained from about 170 million T cells. An early release covering more than 500 HLA-typed donors comprised approximately 300 gigabases of sequencing data and approximately 80 million unique TCR sequences. Of the approximately 400 genotyped donors, roughly 76% were placed in the genetic ancestry cluster associated with self-reported Caucasian donors. The study was designed to test whether signatures of past pathogen exposure could be identified by cataloging public T cell receptors. The study profiled the T cell repertoires of hundreds of subjects by immunosequencing and related them to cytomegalovirus serostatus. A separate validation cohort of some 130 different subjects was used in addition to the roughly 700-subject first cohort. To predict cytomegalovirus infection status, the study brought together high-throughput TCR immunosequencing, statistical association of individual TCRs with disease status, and machine learning. To study patterns of TCR occurrence, a later analysis re-analyzed previously published TCR beta repertoires from 666 donors and added high-resolution HLA genotyping. Rather than using new phenotypic data, the later analysis identified candidate immune exposures from TCR beta sequences and from how often those sequences occurred across donors. An earlier analysis of a few hundred of the donors applied high-throughput TCR beta sequencing to assess whether each TCR beta V gene segment acted as functional or pseudogenic. Donor age, sex, ethnicity and CMV serostatus were collected together with the repertoire data. In a later genetic analysis, genome-wide SNP genotypes for about 65% of the roughly 700 donors were used, and that subset was treated as a discovery cohort. All discovery cohort repertoires had been generated using a single sequencing platform. Both class I and class II loci were covered by HLA typing, at four-digit resolution. Typing coverage differed by locus: A, B, C, DRB1 and DQB1 were typed in roughly 620-630 donors, DQA1 in about 500, DPA1 in around 600, and DPB1 in just under 480. Four or five DR-DQ haplotypes were handled as single units for association and clustering, since linkage in the cohort was strong. Among about 410 genotyped donors of the cohort, an average of around 250,000 unique TCR beta nucleotide sequences was sequenced per donor, of which roughly 18% were non-productive.

The investigation overall reported the following: While some public TCRs were present in many individuals, most TCR sequences turned up only very rarely across donors. The presence/absence analyses assumed that sequencing depth was roughly uniform across donors, and that assumption may not be true. In a later analysis, most CMV-associated TCR beta chains were found to appear HLA-restricted, with HLA associations seemingly driven largely by CMV exposure. According to a later genetic analysis, donors in an Asian-associated ancestry cluster had fewer N-insertions in productive TCRs than the approximately 650-donor mean. A group of highly shared sequence variants was considered likely to be a technical artifact of the sequencing pipeline. A further reported finding was that TCR beta sequences accurately predicted the HLA-A and HLA-B alleles for most subjects in the first cohort. A total of roughly 160 TCR beta chains were listed by the study as associated with cytomegalovirus. Assigning TCR associations to individual alleles was difficult when HLA alleles, especially DR and DQ, strongly co-occurred. Because the 87-base-pair reads could not distinguish some IMGT-functional V segments, including TRBV6-2 and TRBV6-3, those segments were excluded. Because HLA typing was missing for some donors at each locus, association tests included only the typed subset. In this cohort, only TCR beta chains were sequenced, and detectable features were limited by the absence of alpha or paired-chain data. In both the original and validation cohorts, the classifier was reported to diagnose cytomegalovirus status with high specificity and sensitivity. It was suggested by the authors that the approach could potentially be generalized to other disease states and immunological phenotypes. A later analysis found that HLA-associated TCR beta chains were more clonally expanded and had lower generation probabilities than equally common non-associated chains. In a later analysis, TCR association rates were found to vary across HLA loci, with the most associated TCRs seen for DRB1 alleles and the fewest for HLA-C alleles. Immune exposure information for the cohort was limited to CMV serostatus. In a later analysis, several top co-occurrence clusters were reported to appear linked to parvovirus B19, influenza, CMV and Epstein-Barr virus. In a later analysis, some 18,000 TCR beta sequences were associated with specific HLA alleles at a false discovery rate of 0.05. In vitro tests confirmed that a few of the cytomegalovirus-associated TCR beta chains recognize cytomegalovirus antigens. Correlated functional status among segregating V segments might reflect linkage disequilibrium, but an unknown experimental factor could not be ruled out. An earlier analysis of around 600 of the donors showed that most TCR beta V segments appeared in productive rearrangements either about 87% or about 30% of the time, which broadly matched IMGT annotations. The earlier analysis of around 600 of the donors excluded about 16 rarely observed V segments, including chromosome 9 orphons, because counts were too low. In a later genetic analysis, a missense DCLRE1C variant was associated with V-gene and J-gene trimming of TCR beta chains, and the association was replicated in an independent cohort.

The cohort was made up of roughly 670 healthy bone marrow donors. Cohort members were all nominally healthy when sampled, although unrecorded immune exposures were likely present. CMV serostatus was positive for around 310 and negative for 352 of the 666 cohort members, and was not recorded for this donor. A peripheral blood sample was provided by each donor, and peripheral blood mononuclear cells were used for TCR beta sequencing. Genomic DNA extraction from the blood cell samples was performed with the Qiagen DNeasy Blood Extraction Kit. Comments on this clone: Which antigen it targets is not known. The record has no base qualities; no much larger clone is one base away.

Measured from the cysteine to the phenylalanine, the CDR3 is 15 residues long. The entry retains the CDR3 DNA only, 45 bases that are in frame from base 1. V and J lose 3 bases and 0 bases, and a span of 9 bases separates them. Looking up the germline V gene yields CDR1 SGDLS and CDR2 YYNGEE. The library relied on the immunoSEQ multiplex PCR assay. A mixture of 60 forward primers for TCR Vbeta segments and 13 reverse primers for TCR Jbeta segments was used in the multiplex PCR. The CDR3 region of rearranged TCR beta genes was amplified from genomic DNA with a multiplex PCR assay. The Illumina HiSeq System was used to sequence the amplified TCR beta libraries as 87-base-pair reads. The authors' pipeline ran thus. In a later analysis, roughly 80 million unique TCR beta chains were counted across the approximately 640 repertoires, and roughly 11 million of these chains were shared by at least two donors. Raw reads were error-corrected and collapsed into unique sequences by a nearest-neighbor algorithm in which closely related sequences were merged to remove PCR and sequencing errors. V, D and J gene segments were assigned by aligning CDR3 sequences to IMGT reference sequences. For a sequence to be retained, a match of at least six nucleotides was required to both a V gene segment and a J gene segment. Rearrangements were called productive when the CDR3 lacked stop codons and stayed in frame with V and J; all others were non-productive. CDR3 was defined according to IMGT convention as the region running from the second conserved V-encoded cysteine to the conserved J-encoded phenylalanine. The earlier analysis of about 500 of the donors excluded sequences that lacked an unambiguous match to a single V gene segment. In an earlier analysis of around 600 of the donors, V segments were called functional above 56.7% productive rearrangements and were called segregating when the between-donor standard deviation exceeded 5%. A statistical classification framework was built to diagnose cytomegalovirus status from the catalog of TCR beta chain sequences. V and J gene assignment, in a later analysis, came from comparing TCR nucleotide sequences with IMGT/GENE-DB human TR gene sequences. The TCRdist pipeline was used in a later analysis to assign CDR3 sequences and most-parsimonious VDJ recombination scenarios. In a later analysis, each TCR beta chain was defined by its CDR3 amino acid sequence together with its V-gene family, and reads without a unique V-gene family were excluded. To address suspected cross-contamination and a sequencing artifact, a later analysis removed roughly 640 highly shared, low-generation-probability nucleotide sequences. For each public chain, a later analysis derived a clonal expansion index from normalized ranks of inferred template counts within each repertoire. In a later analysis, generation probabilities were computed using a VDJ recombination model fitted to out-of-frame rearrangements, and the results were checked against IGoR. In a later analysis, hypergeometric tests were used to score TCR-TCR, TCR-HLA and TCR-CMV co-occurrence, with a repertoire-size bias correction applied to TCR pairs. A later analysis estimated false discovery rates by permuting HLA or CMV assignments 20 times. In a later analysis, co-occurring TCRs were grouped using DBSCAN, and TCRdist sequence similarity was added for clustering within HLA-allele-positive subsets. For co-occurrence clustering, repertoires with fewer than 30,000 or more than 120,000 public chains were excluded, along with roughly 5 repertoires with anomalous nucleotide sharing. TCRdb provides this immuneACCESS table in a form limited to in-frame rearrangements. Some clones are lacking; in checked studies, under half of them reflect an unresolved V gene, and why the rest are absent is not known. D and trimming come from the DNA, and the V and J calls and clone size come from that table. The sample table shows 150,000 to 200,000 clones, and 80% are seen once. The top ten clonotypes cover 1.9% of the sample.

The source of this sequence is a human donor in good health. Here the chain combines TRBV9 and TRBJ1-4, with TRBD1 as a weak D call on 6 bases. Input material: PBMCs. The DNA reads TGTGCCAGCAGCGGGGGACACGCAACTAATGAAAAACTGTTTTTT. It translates to CASSGGHATNEKLFF.